This paragraph covers one TCR beta chain sequence. Antigen specificity is unknown. Method: immunoSEQ multiplex PCR; TCRdb's copy keeps in-frame clones and lacks some. The sample yields 1,500,000 or so clones, 98% seen once. The source of the sample is a study of shared clonotypes between healthy human individuals. V lost 3 bases, J lost 7 bases, and 10 bases stayed unmatched. The CDR3 spans 15 residues. Per the germline V gene, CDR1 is SGHDT and CDR2 is YYEEEE. Findings and limits, study-wide: The authors expected sequencing depth to affect clonotype sharing among donors. With few donors, the genetic and exposure-history diversity represented was limited.

V is TRBV5-6 and J is TRBJ2-7, with TRBD1 matching over 10 bases. The sequence was obtained from a man aged 25 to 40 in good health. Input material: naive CD4+ T cells sorted from blood. Stated subset: CD45RA+ positively selected. In nucleotides, the CDR3 is TGTGCCAGCAGCTACCGGGACAGGGGTCCTTCGGAGCAGTACTTC. It specifies CASSYRDRGPSEQYF. Combining the CDR3 with reference TRBV5-6 and TRBJ2-7 gives the whole variable domain DAGVTQSPTHLIKTRGQQVTLRCSPKSGHDTVSWYQQALGQGPQFIFQYYEEEERQRGNFPDRFSGHQFPNYSSELNVNALLLGDSALYLCASSYRDRGPSEQYFGPGTRLTVT.